The 30 T cell receptor beta chains listed next were all sequenced from one sample in a study of blood T cell repertoires in COVID-19. Profiling relied on immunoSEQ multiplex PCR, and the TCRdb table lists in-frame clones only, not all of them. Among about 64,000 clones listed, roughly four fifths were seen once. The sample consisted of peripheral blood. The receptor source for this set is a human donor in a cohort sampled during active COVID-19.

The rearrangement joins TRBV6-1 to TRBJ1-1; TRBD1 agrees at 7 bases. The V gene end was trimmed by 3 bases and the J gene end by 4 bases; junction bases not matched to a gene: 8. Germline assignment: CDR1 MNHNS and CDR2 SASEGT. The CDR3 spans 15 residues. CDR3 in amino acids: CASSDRRQGSTEAFF. CDR3 nucleotides: TGTGCCAGCAGTGATCGCAGACAGGGAAGCACTGAAGCTTTCTTT.

The chain combines TRBV20-1 with TRBJ1-2; no reliable D call. The V gene lost 7 bases and the J gene lost 6 bases, with 9 bases spanning the gap. From germline, CDR1 is DFQATT and CDR2 SNEGSKA (reference sequence). The CDR3 has 10 residues. The DNA of the CDR3 is TGCAGTGTGTGGCGGGATGGCTACACCTTC. It codes for CSVWRDGYTF.

The V and J genes are TRBV11-2 and TRBJ1-6, with 7 bases that match TRBD1. There are 15 residues in the CDR3. Per germline, CDR1 SGHAT and CDR2 FQNNGV. With V trimmed by 5 bases and J by 8 bases, 9 bases remained unmatched. The CDR3 nucleotides are TGTGCCAGCAGCCCGGGGACAGCAGGGCATTCACCCCTCCACTTT. It yields the protein CASSPGTAGHSPLHF.

The chain is built from TRBV28 and TRBJ1-4; 9 nucleotides line up with TRBD1. The germline CDR1 and CDR2 sequences are MDHEN and SYDVKM. CDR3 size: 14 residues. V dropped 7 bases and J dropped 8; count of bases not matched to a gene: 8. CDR3 protein: CASTTGTGREKLFF. Written as DNA, the CDR3 is TGTGCCAGCACAACCGGGACAGGGAGAGAAAAACTGTTTTTT.

This chain joins TRBV10-3 and TRBJ2-3; D gene uncertain. Germline V gene data show CDR1 as ENHRY and CDR2 as SYGVKD. V gave up 7 bases and J gave up 0 bases, with 11 bases separating them. The CDR3 loop spans 14 amino acids. CDR3 nucleotide sequence: TGTGCCATCACCCCACAAGTTAGCACAGATACGCAGTATTTT. It codes for CAITPQVSTDTQYF.

This chain links TRBV19 with TRBJ1-1; weak D call: TRBD1 (5 bases). The CDR3 sequence is 15 residues long. The V gene lost 3 bases and the J gene lost 2 bases, with 13 bases spanning the gap. The germline V gene has CDR1 LNHDA and CDR2 SQIVND (reference sequence). CDR3 bases: TGTGCCAGTAGTATTGGTGCAGGGCCTAACACTGAAGCTTTCTTT. It yields the protein CASSIGAGPNTEAFF.

V usage is TRBV7-6 and J usage is TRBJ1-4, with 7 bases lining up with TRBD1. Germline V lookup: CDR1 SGHVS, CDR2 FNYEAQ. With V trimmed by 1 base and J by 8 bases, 7 bases remained unmatched. The CDR3 is 15 amino acids. In DNA form, the CDR3 reads TGTGCCAGCAGCTTAGATTTAGGGGGCCGGGAAAAACTGTTTTTT. Its translation: CASSLDLGGREKLFF.

This chain links TRBV15 with TRBJ2-1; 7 bases align to TRBD1. J lost 4 bases, V lost 3 bases, and 9 bases had no gene match. The CDR3 loop spans 16 amino acids. Germline V gene data show CDR1 as LNHNV and CDR2 as YYDKDF (reference sequence). The CDR3 region has the DNA TGTGCCACCAGCAGCCGCACAGGGGAAGATTACAATGAGCAGTTCTTC. It yields the protein CATSSRTGEDYNEQFF.

The chain uses TRBV23-1 and TRBJ2-7; D call uncertain. TRBV23-1 is filed as an ORF, its function uncertain. V lost 0 bases to trimming and J lost 6 bases, with 18 bases between them. CDR3 size: 16 residues. The CDR3 bases are TGCGCCAGCAGTCAATCCAGCCCTCACCTGGCGGCCGAGCAGTACGTC. Its translation: CASSQSSPHLAAEQYV.

The chain uses TRBV28 and TRBJ2-3; no clear D. The CDR3 contains 12 residues. V dropped 5 bases and J dropped 6 bases, with 9 bases sitting between them. Germline V gene data show CDR1 as MDHEN and CDR2 as SYDVKM. The CDR3: CASSPALDTQYF. CDR3 bases: TGTGCCAGCAGTCCCGCGTTGGATACGCAGTATTTT.

V is TRBV11-2 and J is TRBJ2-5, with 7 bases identical to TRBD1. Germline lookup yields CDR1 SGHAT and CDR2 FQNNGV. The CDR3 extends over 15 amino acids. V lost 5 bases to trimming and J lost 5 bases; unmatched junction nucleotides: 11. The CDR3 here is CASSPAEGALETQYF. For the CDR3, the DNA is TGTGCCAGCAGCCCGGCCGAGGGGGCTCTGGAGACCCAGTACTTC.

The chain carries TRBV6-5 and TRBJ1-1; 7 bases align to TRBD1. V was clipped by 4 bases and J by 5 bases; unmatched bases: 7. The CDR3 runs 14 residues. The germline gives CDR1 MNHEY, CDR2 SVGAGI. Here the CDR3 reads CASSSLDRETEAFF. The CDR3 DNA follows: TGTGCCAGCAGTTCCCTAGACAGGGAAACTGAAGCTTTCTTT.

J is TRBJ1-3 and V is TRBV5-5, with no clear D. Germline CDR1 is SGHKS and CDR2 is YYEKEE (reference sequence). This CDR3 is built from 14 residues. V was trimmed by 1 base and J by 4 bases, leaving 9 bases between them. CDR3 DNA sequence: TGTGCCAGCAGCTTGAAAGAGCAAGGAAACACCATATATTTT. It codes for CASSLKEQGNTIYF. Full variable domain (rest looked up from reference TRBV5-5 and TRBJ1-3): DAGVTQSPTHLIKTRGQQVTLRCSPISGHKSVSWYQQVLGQGPQFIFQYYEKEERGRGNFPDRFSARQFPNYSSELNVNALLLGDSALYLCASSLKEQGNTIYFGEGSWLTVV.

The rearrangement links TRBV11-2 to TRBJ2-3; D not certain. CDR1 and CDR2 from the germline V gene are SGHAT and FQNNGV. V dropped 3 bases and J dropped 4 bases, with 11 bases sitting between them. This CDR3 contains 14 residues. DNA of the CDR3: TGTGCCAGCAGCTTCGGTACTTCGGCAGATACGCAGTATTTT. It is translated as CASSFGTSADTQYF.

The J gene is TRBJ1-6, the V gene TRBV6-2 or TRBV6-3; tentative D call: TRBD1 (5 bases). The CDR3 has 16 residues. V was clipped by 5 bases and J by 7 bases, with 18 bases between them. Germline CDR1 MNHEY, CDR2 SVGEGT. CDR3 DNA sequence: TGTGCCAGCAGTGCACCCTCGCGGGGCGGAAATTCACCCCTCCACTTT. Its protein product is CASSAPSRGGNSPLHF.

The chain has TRBV7-9 and TRBJ1-2; D not certain. CDR3 length: 12 residues. The V end was cut by 5 bases, the J end by 0 bases, with 4 bases between. Germline V gene data show CDR1 as SEHNR and CDR2 as FQNEAQ (reference sequence). The CDR3: CASSNTNYGYTF. The CDR3 DNA sequence: TGTGCCAGCAGCAATACTAACTATGGCTACACCTTC.

V and J are TRBV3-1 (or the pseudogene TRBV3-2) and TRBJ2-3; 7 bases fit TRBD2. Germline lookup yields CDR1 LGHDT and CDR2 YNNKEL (reference sequence). J gave up 1 base and V 0 bases, and 1 base lay outside the gene matches. The CDR3 runs to 15 residues. CDR3 residues: CASSQDAGGTDTQYF. The CDR3 region has the DNA TGTGCCAGCAGCCAAGACGCGGGGGGCACAGATACGCAGTATTTT.

This clone was observed a few times. The J gene is TRBJ1-5, the V gene TRBV4-1; D not certain. The CDR3 extends over 12 amino acids. Trimming removed 3 bases from V and 7 bases from J, with 7 bases in between. Germline V gene data show CDR1 as MGHRA and CDR2 as YSYEKL. The CDR3 here is CASSHRGQPQHF. The CDR3 DNA reads as TGCGCCAGCAGCCACCGAGGGCAGCCCCAGCATTTT.

The chain has TRBV11-2 and TRBJ2-1; TRBD2 matches 7 bases. The CDR3 length is 16 residues. Germline lookup yields CDR1 SGHAT and CDR2 FQNNGV. V trimming: 5 bases; J trimming: 0 bases; junction bases outside the gene matches: 7. DNA of the CDR3: TGTGCCAGCAGCCCCATAACGGGGGGCTCCTACAATGAGCAGTTCTTC. Its protein is CASSPITGGSYNEQFF. The full variable domain, in which reference TRBV11-2 and TRBJ2-1 provide the parts outside the CDR3, is EAGVAQSPRYKIIEKRQSVAFWCNPISGHATLYWYQQILGQGPKLLIQFQNNGVVDDSQLPKDRFSAERLKGVDSTLKIQPAKLEDSAVYLCASSPITGGSYNEQFFGPGTRLTVL.

V is TRBV24-1 and J is TRBJ1-1; 8 nucleotides align to TRBD1. This CDR3 is built from 14 residues. The germline V gene encodes CDR1 KGHDR and CDR2 SFDVKD. J was trimmed by 1 base and V by 7 bases; bases with no gene match: 4. The DNA for the CDR3 is TGTGCCACCAGGATGACAGGGGCGAACACTGAAGCTTTCTTT. It is translated as CATRMTGANTEAFF.

The chain links TRBV10-3 to TRBJ2-3; maybe TRBD1 (6 bases). Trimming stripped 0 bases from V and 0 bases from J, with 13 bases between. This CDR3 comprises 17 residues. CDR1 and CDR2 (germline): ENHRY, SYGVKD. CDR3 loop: CAISESFRTASTDTQYF. Here the CDR3 DNA reads TGTGCCATCAGTGAGTCATTTCGGACAGCTAGCACAGATACGCAGTATTTT.

CDR3 in amino acids: CASSQYRDGTQYF. The DNA of the CDR3 is TGTGCCAGCAGCCAGTACAGGGATGGGACGCAGTATTTT. V gene TRBV6-5 combines with J gene TRBJ2-3; tentative D call: TRBD1 (6 bases). Germline CDR1 is MNHEY and CDR2 is SVGAGI. V dropped 6 bases and J dropped 9 bases, with 16 bases sitting between them. The CDR3 has 13 amino acids.

The chain joins TRBV30 to TRBJ1-2, with 9 nucleotides matching TRBD1. CDR3 length: 15 residues. Trimming cost V 0 bases and J 5 bases; bases outside gene matches: 7. The germline V gene has CDR1 GTSNPN and CDR2 SVGIG (reference sequence). The CDR3 sequence: CAWSVTSGTGYGYTF. As DNA, the CDR3 is TGTGCCTGGAGTGTCACCTCCGGGACAGGGTATGGCTACACCTTC.

The V and J genes are TRBV29-1 and TRBJ2-3; TRBD2 matches at 7 bases. After removal of 4 bases from V and 1 base from J, the junction contained 5 bases not matched to a gene. The CDR3 is 14 amino acids. Germline CDR1 reads SQVTM; CDR2 reads ANQGSEA. CDR3 residues: CSVVMAGGTDTQYF. In DNA form, the CDR3 reads TGCAGCGTTGTAATGGCGGGGGGCACAGATACGCAGTATTTT.

This clone has a handful of counts. This rearrangement joins TRBV6-5 to TRBJ1-1; D unclear. The CDR3 has 13 residues. Germline assignment: CDR1 MNHEY and CDR2 SVGAGI. V was pared by 4 bases and J by 10 bases, with 16 bases between. Written as DNA, the CDR3 is TGTGCCAGCAGTTCTCGTAGCGTCAGCGGAGCTTTCTTT. This translates into CASSSRSVSGAFF.

This chain uses TRBV5-6 with TRBJ1-1, with D tentatively TRBD1 (5 bases). Trimming left V 0 bases short and J 11 bases short, with 14 bases between. The CDR3 has 13 residues. The germline gives CDR1 SGHDT, CDR2 YYEEEE. Here the CDR3 reads CASSLELSGKAFF. The CDR3 bases are TGTGCCAGCAGCTTGGAATTATCAGGGAAGGCTTTCTTT.

This clone is a singleton in its sample. J is TRBJ2-1 and V is TRBV5-4; 8 nucleotides align to TRBD2. This CDR3 is built from 16 residues. Germline CDR1 is SGHNT and CDR2 is YYREEE (reference sequence). V lost 0 bases to trimming and J lost 4 bases; unmatched junction nucleotides: 6. CDR3 protein: CASSLDRGGRYNEQFF. The CDR3 DNA sequence: TGTGCCAGCAGCTTGGACCGGGGGGGCAGGTACAATGAGCAGTTCTTC.

The chain joins TRBV18 to TRBJ1-1, with 7 bases fitting TRBD1. CDR1 is KGHSH and CDR2 is LQKENI in the germline V gene. The CDR3 loop spans 14 amino acids. With V trimmed by 6 bases and J by 5 bases, 9 bases remained unmatched. CDR3 bases: TGTGCCAGCTCGCAGGGGGGAGAGGGGACTGAAGCTTTCTTT. Protein product: CASSQGGEGTEAFF.

This chain joins TRBV19 and TRBJ2-3; 7 bases line up with TRBD1. Per germline, CDR1 LNHDA and CDR2 SQIVND (reference sequence). With 11 bases clipped from V and 6 bases from J, the junction kept 8 bases outside the gene matches. This CDR3 has 12 residues. The CDR3 reads CAVDEGADTQYF. For the CDR3, the DNA is TGTGCCGTCGACGAGGGGGCGGATACGCAGTATTTT.

The genes are TRBV24-1 and TRBJ2-2; possibly TRBD1 for D (8 bases). The CDR3 spans 14 residues. Deletions cut 7 bases from V and 10 bases from J, with 18 bases between. Germline V gene lookup returns CDR1 KGHDR and CDR2 SFDVKD. The CDR3 DNA follows: TGTGCCACCAGGGAACAGGGGGGGTTGGTGGAGCTGTTTTTT. Protein sequence: CATREQGGLVELFF.